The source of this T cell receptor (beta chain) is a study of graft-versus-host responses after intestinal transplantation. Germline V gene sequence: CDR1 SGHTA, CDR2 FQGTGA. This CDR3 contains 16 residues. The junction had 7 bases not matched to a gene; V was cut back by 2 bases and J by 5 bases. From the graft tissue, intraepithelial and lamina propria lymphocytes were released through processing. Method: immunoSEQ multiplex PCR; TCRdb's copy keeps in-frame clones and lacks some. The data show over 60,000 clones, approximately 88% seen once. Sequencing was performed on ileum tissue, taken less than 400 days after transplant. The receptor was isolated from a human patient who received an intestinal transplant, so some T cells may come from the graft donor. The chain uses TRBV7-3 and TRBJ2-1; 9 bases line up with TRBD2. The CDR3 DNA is TGTGCCAGCAGCTTACTCCCTAGCGGGGTTAACAATGAGCAGTTCTTC. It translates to CASSLLPSGVNNEQFF. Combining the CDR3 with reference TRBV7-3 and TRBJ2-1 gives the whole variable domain GAGVSQTPSNKVTEKGKYVELRCDPISGHTALYWYRQSLGQGPEFLIYFQGTGAADDSGLPNDRFFAVRPEGSVSTLKIQRTERGDSAVYLCASSLLPSGVNNEQFFGPGTRLTVL.